These 12 T cell receptor beta chains originate from one sample sequenced in a study of blood T cell repertoires in COVID-19. The table came from immunoSEQ multiplex PCR; TCRdb's copy has only in-frame clones and leaves some out. This table holds roughly 150,000 clones, 75% to 90% found once. The sample was peripheral blood. These receptors all come from a man in his fifties or sixties with acute or convalescent COVID-19.

This sequence joins TRBV16 and TRBJ1-1; 8 bases align to TRBD1. Germline V gene data show CDR1 as KGHSY and CDR2 as FQNENV. The CDR3 has 15 amino acids. J lost 5 bases, V lost 4 bases, and 9 bases had no gene match. The CDR3 protein is CASSPPGQGWTEAFF. For the CDR3, the DNA is TGTGCCAGCAGCCCCCCCGGACAGGGTTGGACTGAAGCTTTCTTT.

The chain uses TRBV9 and TRBJ2-3, with D possibly TRBD1 on 5 matching bases. Trimming removed 0 bases from V and 3 bases from J, with 11 bases in between. The CDR3 has 15 amino acids. CDR1 is SGDLS, CDR2 YYNGEE, per germline. The CDR3 nucleotides are TGTGCCAGCAGCGTAGGGGTACAGGTAACAGATACGCAGTATTTT. As protein: CASSVGVQVTDTQYF.

The V and J genes are TRBV27 and TRBJ2-2; TRBD1 matches 8 bases. The J segment lost 8 bases and the V segment lost 5 bases, leaving 16 bases of the junction unmatched. Germline V lookup: CDR1 MNHEY, CDR2 SMNVEV (reference sequence). This CDR3 spans 17 amino acids. CDR3 DNA: TGTGCCAGCAGTCCTACACCGGGACAGGCCCTAAGGGGGGAGCTGTTTTTT. Amino acid sequence: CASSPTPGQALRGELFF.

V and J are TRBV27 and TRBJ1-6, with D unclear. The CDR3 runs to 13 residues. V was clipped by 2 bases and J by 5 bases, with 4 bases between them. CDR1 and CDR2 from the germline V gene are MNHEY and SMNVEV (reference sequence). The CDR3: CASSLTDNSPLHF. The CDR3 region has the DNA TGTGCCAGCAGTTTAACAGATAATTCACCCCTCCACTTT.

V usage is TRBV11-2 and J usage is TRBJ2-7; 12 bases agree with TRBD2. This CDR3 is 17 amino acids long. J gave up 2 bases and V 5 bases, and 10 bases lay outside the gene matches. Germline CDR1 and CDR2: SGHAT and FQNNGV. The CDR3 loop is CASSLGTSGLGPYEQYF. CDR3 coding DNA: TGTGCCAGCAGCCTCGGGACTAGCGGGTTGGGCCCCTACGAGCAGTACTTC. Looking up the rest from reference TRBV11-2 and TRBJ2-7 gives the full variable domain: EAGVAQSPRYKIIEKRQSVAFWCNPISGHATLYWYQQILGQGPKLLIQFQNNGVVDDSQLPKDRFSAERLKGVDSTLKIQPAKLEDSAVYLCASSLGTSGLGPYEQYFGPGTRLTVT.

This chain joins TRBV18 and TRBJ2-4; 7 positions agree with TRBD2. With 3 bases clipped from V and 4 bases from J, the junction kept 3 bases outside the gene matches. CDR3 length equals 14 residues. CDR1 is KGHSH and CDR2 is LQKENI in the germline V gene. CDR3 loop: CASSPLAEKNIQYF. The CDR3 bases are TGTGCCAGCTCACCCCTAGCGGAAAAAAACATTCAGTACTTC.

CDR3 protein: CASRGAGDTEAFF. In nucleotides, the CDR3 is TGTGCCAGCAGAGGGGCAGGGGACACTGAAGCTTTCTTT. V is TRBV6-6 and J is TRBJ1-1; D perhaps matches TRBD1 (6 bases). The CDR3 covers 13 residues. Germline-derived CDR1 and CDR2 are MNHNY and SVGAGI (reference sequence). Trimming cost V 6 bases and J 3 bases, with 11 bases left between them.

This clone appeared a single time. The V and J genes are TRBV13 and TRBJ2-2; 8 positions match TRBD1. Germline V lookup: CDR1 PRHDT, CDR2 FYEKMQ (reference sequence). With V trimmed by 4 bases and J by 4 bases, 5 bases remained unmatched. The CDR3 totals 15 residues. CDR3 sequence (DNA): TGTGCCAGCAGCTCCGACAGGGGATTCACCGGGGAGCTGTTTTTT. It encodes CASSSDRGFTGELFF.

V usage is TRBV28 and J usage is TRBJ2-1; 11 bases are shared with TRBD2. CDR1 and CDR2 (germline): MDHEN, SYDVKM. After removal of 5 bases from V and 9 bases from J, the junction contained 12 bases not matched to a gene. This CDR3 has 16 residues. Written as DNA, the CDR3 is TGTGCCAGCAGTCCGACTAGCGGGACCGGGTACCGTGAGCAGTTCTTC. Protein: CASSPTSGTGYREQFF.

The rearrangement uses TRBV4-1 and TRBJ1-4; D may be TRBD1 (5 bases). V lost 4 bases and J lost 5, with 11 bases in between. The germline CDR1 and CDR2 sequences are MGHRA and YSYEKL. The CDR3 is made up of 14 amino acids. The CDR3 DNA is TGCGCCAGCAGCCTCAGGGTAGCAAATGAAAAACTGTTTTTT. Amino acids: CASSLRVANEKLFF.

The V call is TRBV27, the J call TRBJ1-4, with D possibly matching TRBD1 (5 bases). The CDR3 is 15 amino acids. Germline loops: CDR1 MNHEY, CDR2 SMNVEV (reference sequence). With 7 bases removed from V and 8 bases from J, the gap between germline ends came to 20 bases. CDR3 nucleotide sequence: TGTGCCAGCATCACTCGGAACAGGTCTATGGAAAAACTGTTTTTT. Its translation: CASITRNRSMEKLFF.

The CDR3 nucleotides are TGTGCCAGCAGCACCGGAGACCGTTCGGGTGCAGATACGCAGTATTTT. It codes for CASSTGDRSGADTQYF. The V call is TRBV5-8, the J call TRBJ2-3; D is ambiguous. The CDR3 sequence is 16 residues long. Trimming left V 4 bases short and J 4 bases short, with 19 bases between. The germline gives CDR1 SGHTS, CDR2 YDEGEE. The whole variable domain, remainder taken from reference TRBV5-8 and TRBJ2-3, is EAGVTQSPTHLIKTRGQQATLRCSPISGHTSVYWYQQALGLGLQFLLWYDEGEERNRGNFPPRFSGRQFPNYSSELNVNALELEDSALYLCASSTGDRSGADTQYFGPGTRLTVL.